What follows is one T cell receptor (beta chain) and its context. Its antigen is currently unknown. These data are taken from a study of cytomegalovirus exposure and HLA in healthy donors. Findings and limits, study-wide: As a later analysis revealed, the rate of TCR association differed by HLA locus, with DRB1 most and HLA-C fewest. TCR beta V- and J-gene trimming, according to a later analysis, was linked to a missense DCLRE1C variant.

PCR used 60 Vbeta primers and 13 Jbeta primers. Clones were read by immunoSEQ multiplex PCR, and TCRdb kept only the in-frame ones, dropping some. The sample totals under 200,000 clones. The V end was cut by 4 bases, the J end by 4 bases, with 16 bases between. CDR1 is SGHNT and CDR2 is YENEEA in the germline V gene. CDR3 length equals 16 residues. The V gene is TRBV11-3, the J gene TRBJ2-2, with D perhaps TRBD2 (5 bases). The receptor's source is a man aged 25-45 years in good health and CMV-seronegative. Source material: PBMCs. CDR3 loop: CASSSFGELGTGELFF. CDR3 DNA: TGTGCCAGCAGCTCCTTCGGGGAATTGGGCACCGGGGAGCTGTTTTTT.